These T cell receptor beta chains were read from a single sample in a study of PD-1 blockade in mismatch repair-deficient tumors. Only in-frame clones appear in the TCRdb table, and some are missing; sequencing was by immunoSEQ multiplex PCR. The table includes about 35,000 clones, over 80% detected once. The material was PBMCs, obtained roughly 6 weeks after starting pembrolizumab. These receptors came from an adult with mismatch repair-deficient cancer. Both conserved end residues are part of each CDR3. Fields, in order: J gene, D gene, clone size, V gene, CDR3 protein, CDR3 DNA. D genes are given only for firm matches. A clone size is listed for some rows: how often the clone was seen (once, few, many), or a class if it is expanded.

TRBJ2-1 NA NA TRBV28 CASSLYRVGVDEQFF TGTGCCAGCAGTTTGTACAGGGTGGGGGTGGATGAGCAGTTCTTC
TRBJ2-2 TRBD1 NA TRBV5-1 CASSRTGADYTGELFF TGCGCCAGCAGCAGGACAGGGGCAGATTACACCGGGGAGCTGTTTTTT
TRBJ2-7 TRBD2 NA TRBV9 CASSVGLAAPYEQYF TGTGCCAGCAGCGTAGGGCTAGCGGCTCCCTACGAGCAGTACTTC
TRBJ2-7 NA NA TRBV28 CASTSGTGLYEQYF TGTGCCAGCACCAGCGGGACAGGCCTCTACGAGCAGTACTTC
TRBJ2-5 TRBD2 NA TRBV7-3 CASSYAGVETQYF TGTGCCAGCAGCTACGCGGGAGTTGAGACCCAGTACTTC
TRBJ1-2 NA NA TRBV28 CASSPLVAGYTF TGTGCCAGCAGTCCGTTGGTGGCAGGCTACACCTTC
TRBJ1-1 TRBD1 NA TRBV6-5 CASSSRTGGEKAFF TGTGCCAGCAGTTCTCGAACAGGGGGCGAAAAAGCTTTCTTT
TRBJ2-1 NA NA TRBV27 CASSLLGASYNEQFF TGTGCCAGCAGTTTATTAGGGGCCTCCTACAATGAGCAGTTCTTC
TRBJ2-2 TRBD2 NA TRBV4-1 CASSQDRARGRVGELFF TGCGCCAGCAGCCAAGATCGGGCTCGCGGGAGGGTCGGGGAGCTGTTTTTT
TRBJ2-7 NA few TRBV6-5 CASREQGEGPYEQYF TGTGCCAGCAGAGAACAGGGGGAGGGGCCCTACGAGCAGTACTTC
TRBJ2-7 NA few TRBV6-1 CASSSRRDSYEQYF TGTGCCAGCAGTAGCCGGAGGGACTCCTACGAGCAGTACTTC
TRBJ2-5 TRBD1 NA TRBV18 CASSPGTGEETQYF TGTGCCAGCTCACCAGGGACAGGGGAAGAGACCCAGTACTTC
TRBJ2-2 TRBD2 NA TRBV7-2 CASSYVSGTNTGELFF TGTGCCAGCAGTTACGTTAGCGGGACGAACACCGGGGAGCTGTTTTTT
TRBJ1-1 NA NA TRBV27 CASSLSHRNTEAFF TGTGCCAGCAGTTTATCCCACAGGAACACTGAAGCTTTCTTT
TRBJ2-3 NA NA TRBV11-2 CASSLSPFSTDTQYF TGTGCCAGCAGCTTATCCCCGTTTAGCACAGATACGCAGTATTTT
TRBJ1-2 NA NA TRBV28 CASNVRQDGGYGYTF TGTGCCAGCAACGTACGACAGGACGGCGGCTATGGCTACACCTTC
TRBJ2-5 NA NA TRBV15 CATSRDRTLAGAQETQYF TGTGCCACCAGCAGAGATCGGACTCTGGCGGGGGCCCAAGAGACCCAGTACTTC
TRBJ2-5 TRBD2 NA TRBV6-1 CASSEQSGGQETQYF TGTGCCAGCAGTGAACAGTCGGGAGGGCAAGAGACCCAGTACTTC
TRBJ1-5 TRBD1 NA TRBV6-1 CASSEARTGHQPQHF TGTGCCAGCAGTGAAGCGCGGACAGGGCATCAGCCCCAGCATTTT
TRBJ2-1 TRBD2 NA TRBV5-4 CASSSASGVYNEQFF TGTGCCAGCAGCTCGGCTAGCGGGGTCTACAATGAGCAGTTCTTC
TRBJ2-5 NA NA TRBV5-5 CASCSGVRQETQYF TGTGCCAGCTGCTCAGGGGTTAGGCAAGAGACCCAGTACTTC
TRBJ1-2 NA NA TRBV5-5 CASTRVNYGYTF TGTGCCAGTACCAGGGTGAACTATGGCTACACCTTC
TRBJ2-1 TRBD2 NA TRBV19 CASYGRAYNEQFF TGTGCCAGTTACGGGAGGGCTTACAATGAGCAGTTCTTC
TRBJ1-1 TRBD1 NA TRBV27 CASSSFQGAITEAFF TGTGCCAGCAGTTCCTTCCAGGGGGCGATCACTGAAGCTTTCTTT
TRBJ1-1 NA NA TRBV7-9 CATTTEAGTEAFF TGTGCCACAACCACTGAAGCCGGTACTGAAGCTTTCTTT
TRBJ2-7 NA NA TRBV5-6 CASSLRYLTYEQYF TGTGCCAGCAGCTTGCGCTACCTCACCTACGAGCAGTACTTC
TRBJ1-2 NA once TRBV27 CAVVSRVNGYTF TGTGCCGTAGTGAGCAGGGTGAATGGCTACACCTTC
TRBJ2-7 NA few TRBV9 CASSGIGAYEQYF TGTGCCAGCAGCGGAATAGGGGCCTACGAGCAGTACTTC
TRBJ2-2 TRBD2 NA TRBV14 CASSQDLLAGGHGELFF TGTGCCAGCAGCCAAGACCTACTAGCGGGAGGTCACGGGGAGCTGTTTTTT
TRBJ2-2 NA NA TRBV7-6 CASGSGSNTGELFF TGTGCCAGCGGTAGCGGATCGAACACCGGGGAGCTGTTTTTT
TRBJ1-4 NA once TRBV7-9 CASPPGGRMNEKLFF TGTGCCAGCCCCCCGGGGGGCAGGATGAATGAAAAACTGTTTTTT
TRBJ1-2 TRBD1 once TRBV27 CASSPAGGGPNGYTF TGTGCCAGCAGTCCAGCAGGGGGCGGTCCCAATGGCTACACCTTC
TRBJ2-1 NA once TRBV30 CAWSGGGRSYNEQFF TGTGCCTGGAGTGGTGGGGGGAGGTCTTACAATGAGCAGTTCTTC
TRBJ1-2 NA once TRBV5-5 CASSPSHLGSYGYTF TGTGCCAGCAGCCCCTCGCACTTGGGGAGCTATGGCTACACCTTC
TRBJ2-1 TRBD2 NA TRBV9 CASSASGYNEQFF TGTGCCAGCAGCGCTAGCGGTTACAATGAGCAGTTCTTC
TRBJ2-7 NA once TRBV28 CASSLRGYEQYF TGTGCCAGCAGTTTAAGGGGGTACGAGCAGTACTTC
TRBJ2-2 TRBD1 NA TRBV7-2 CASSSRTGSTGELFF TGTGCCAGCAGCTCGCGGACAGGGAGCACCGGGGAGCTGTTTTTT
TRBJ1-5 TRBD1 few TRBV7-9 CASSLGQGFNQPQHF TGTGCCAGCAGCCTGGGACAGGGATTTAATCAGCCCCAGCATTTT
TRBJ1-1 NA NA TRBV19 CASSIGRSEAFF TGTGCCAGTAGTATTGGGAGGTCTGAAGCTTTCTTT
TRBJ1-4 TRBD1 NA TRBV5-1 CASSVTGTGNEKLFF TGCGCCAGCAGCGTAACCGGGACAGGGAACGAAAAACTGTTTTTT
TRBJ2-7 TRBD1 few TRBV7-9 CASSLGQGLYEQYF TGTGCCAGCAGCTTAGGACAGGGTTTGTACGAGCAGTACTTC
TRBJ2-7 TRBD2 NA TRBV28 CASSTLAGVYEQYF TGTGCCAGCAGCACCCTAGCGGGAGTGTACGAGCAGTACTTC
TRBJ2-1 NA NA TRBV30 CACAGSDWDEQFF TGTGCCTGCGCGGGGTCGGATTGGGATGAGCAGTTCTTC
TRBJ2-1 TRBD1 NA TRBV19 CASTKIVGQGGNEQFF TGTGCCAGTACCAAGATTGTCGGACAGGGGGGCAATGAGCAGTTCTTC
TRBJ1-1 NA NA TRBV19 CASRVQWRAEAFF TGTGCCAGTAGGGTACAGTGGAGGGCTGAAGCTTTCTTT
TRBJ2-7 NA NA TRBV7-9 CASSLNSYEQYF TGTGCCAGCAGCTTAAACAGCTACGAGCAGTACTTC
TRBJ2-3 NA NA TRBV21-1 CASWAGARIDTQYF TGTGCCAGCTGGGCGGGGGCGCGAATAGATACGCAGTATTTT
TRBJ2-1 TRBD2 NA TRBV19 CASSSSSWGGEQFF TGTGCCAGTAGTAGCTCGTCCTGGGGGGGTGAGCAGTTCTTC
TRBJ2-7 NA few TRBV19 CASSPHGLPLGSYEQYF TGTGCCAGTAGTCCCCACGGACTCCCTCTAGGCTCCTACGAGCAGTACTTC
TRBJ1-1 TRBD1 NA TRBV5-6 CASSFGQGNTEAFF TGTGCCAGCAGCTTTGGACAGGGGAACACTGAAGCTTTCTTT
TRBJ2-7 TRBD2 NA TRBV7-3 CASSLSGGRAQNEQYF TGTGCCAGCAGCTTAAGTGGCGGGAGGGCACAAAACGAGCAGTACTTC
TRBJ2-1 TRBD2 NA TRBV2 CASSSRLAGDHNEQFF TGTGCCAGCAGTTCTAGACTAGCGGGAGACCACAATGAGCAGTTCTTC
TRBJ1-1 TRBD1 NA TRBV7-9 CASSLPTGRRTEAFF TGTGCCAGCAGCTTACCGACAGGGCGTCGGACTGAAGCTTTCTTT